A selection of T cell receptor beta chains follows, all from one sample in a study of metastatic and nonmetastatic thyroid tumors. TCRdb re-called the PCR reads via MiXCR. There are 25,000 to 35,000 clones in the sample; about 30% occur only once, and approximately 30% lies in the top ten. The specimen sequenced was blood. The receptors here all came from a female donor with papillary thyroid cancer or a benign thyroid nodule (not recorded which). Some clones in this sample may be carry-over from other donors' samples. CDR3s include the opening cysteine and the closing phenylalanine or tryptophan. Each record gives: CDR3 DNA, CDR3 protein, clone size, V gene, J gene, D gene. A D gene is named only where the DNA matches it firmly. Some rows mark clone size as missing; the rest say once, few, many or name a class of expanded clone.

CDR3nt: TGCAGTGCTACCCTTGCGGGGACGAACACTGAAGCTTTCTTT; CDR3aa: CSATLAGTNTEAFF; abundance: -; v_gene: TRBV20-1; j_gene: TRBJ1-1; d_gene: -
CDR3nt: TGTGCCAGCAGTTTAGAATGGGTCGGCCTAAACACAGATACGCAGTATTTT; CDR3aa: CASSLEWVGLNTDTQYF; abundance: -; v_gene: TRBV28; j_gene: TRBJ2-3; d_gene: -
CDR3nt: TGTGCCAGCAGCTTAGGGCTAGCGGGAGTTTGGGAGCTGTTTTTT; CDR3aa: CASSLGLAGVWELFF; abundance: -; v_gene: TRBV7-2; j_gene: TRBJ2-2; d_gene: TRBD2
CDR3nt: TGTGCCAGCAGGGACAGGGAGTACACTGAAGCTTTCTTT; CDR3aa: CASRDREYTEAFF; abundance: many; v_gene: TRBV6-2/TRBV6-3; j_gene: TRBJ1-1; d_gene: TRBD1
CDR3nt: TGCAGTGCCCCATCCGGGACAGTGGGAGAGACCCAGTACTTC; CDR3aa: CSAPSGTVGETQYF; abundance: many; v_gene: TRBV20-1; j_gene: TRBJ2-5; d_gene: TRBD1
CDR3nt: TGCAGTGTCTCGACAGGGGGTTCACCCCTCCACTTT; CDR3aa: CSVSTGGSPLHF; abundance: -; v_gene: TRBV20-1; j_gene: TRBJ1-6; d_gene: TRBD1
CDR3nt: TGTGCCAGCTCACCATACCCGAGCACAGATACGCAGTATTTT; CDR3aa: CASSPYPSTDTQYF; abundance: many; v_gene: TRBV18; j_gene: TRBJ2-3; d_gene: -
CDR3nt: TGTGCCAGCTCTACCCCGGGACAGGGGCGGAGCACTGAAGCTTTCTTT; CDR3aa: CASSTPGQGRSTEAFF; abundance: many; v_gene: TRBV28; j_gene: TRBJ1-1; d_gene: TRBD1
CDR3nt: TGTGCCAGCAGCTTAGTGAGGAGCGGGCGGGGACAGTACTTC; CDR3aa: CASSLVRSGRGQYF; abundance: -; v_gene: TRBV11-3; j_gene: TRBJ2-7; d_gene: -
CDR3nt: TGTGCCAGCAGCTTAGAAGGGGCCCACTTCACAGATACGCAGTATTTT; CDR3aa: CASSLEGAHFTDTQYF; abundance: many; v_gene: TRBV5-4; j_gene: TRBJ2-3; d_gene: -
CDR3nt: TGTGCCAGCGGGGACGGCTCCTACGAGCAGTACTTC; CDR3aa: CASGDGSYEQYF; abundance: many; v_gene: TRBV7-9; j_gene: TRBJ2-7; d_gene: -
CDR3nt: TGTGCCAGCAGTTACCGAGCGGGGGGATCAGATACGCAGTATTTT; CDR3aa: CASSYRAGGSDTQYF; abundance: -; v_gene: TRBV6-2/TRBV6-3; j_gene: TRBJ2-3; d_gene: TRBD2
CDR3nt: TGTGCCAGCAGTTCACATCGTTACGAGCAGTACTTC; CDR3aa: CASSSHRYEQYF; abundance: -; v_gene: TRBV28; j_gene: TRBJ2-7; d_gene: -
CDR3nt: TGTGCCAGCAGCTTAAGGGGGGCCTACACTGAAGCTTTCTTT; CDR3aa: CASSLRGAYTEAFF; abundance: many; v_gene: TRBV7-3; j_gene: TRBJ1-1; d_gene: -
CDR3nt: TGCAGCGGCACTCAGGGGAGCGGGGAGCTGTTTTTT; CDR3aa: CSGTQGSGELFF; abundance: many; v_gene: TRBV29-1; j_gene: TRBJ2-2; d_gene: -
CDR3nt: TGTGCCACCAGTGATGGGACAGATTTCGGCGGCTACACCTTC; CDR3aa: CATSDGTDFGGYTF; abundance: few; v_gene: TRBV24-1; j_gene: TRBJ1-2; d_gene: TRBD1
CDR3nt: TGTGCCATTAGCGACAGGCGGGGATCGGAGCAGTACTTC; CDR3aa: CAISDRRGSEQYF; abundance: -; v_gene: TRBV24-1; j_gene: TRBJ2-7; d_gene: -
CDR3nt: TGCTCCAGCAGCTTTTACTCTCCTGCTAGCACAGATATGCAGTATTTT; CDR3aa: CSSSFYSPASTDMQYF; abundance: -; v_gene: TRBV5-1; j_gene: TRBJ2-3; d_gene: -
CDR3nt: TGTGCCAGAGGCTTAGCTGCAGGTACCTACAATGAGCAGTTCTTC; CDR3aa: CARGLAAGTYNEQFF; abundance: once; v_gene: TRBV7-2; j_gene: TRBJ2-1; d_gene: -
CDR3nt: TGTGCCAGCAGTTTGTTGGGGGGTGATAGAGAGACCCAGTACTTC; CDR3aa: CASSLLGGDRETQYF; abundance: many; v_gene: TRBV6-1; j_gene: TRBJ2-5; d_gene: -
CDR3nt: TGCAGCGTCCGTCTGCCGAGCTCCTACGAGCAGTACTTC; CDR3aa: CSVRLPSSYEQYF; abundance: many; v_gene: TRBV29-1; j_gene: TRBJ2-7; d_gene: -
CDR3nt: TGTGCCAGATCACCACCCGTTGGGGGACAAGAGAACCAGTACTTC; CDR3aa: CARSPPVGGQENQYF; abundance: -; v_gene: TRBV18; j_gene: TRBJ2-5; d_gene: -
CDR3nt: TGTGCCAGCAGCCTGGGGGGGACAGGGGCTCGGGAGCAGTACTTC; CDR3aa: CASSLGGTGAREQYF; abundance: many; v_gene: TRBV7-8; j_gene: TRBJ2-7; d_gene: TRBD1
CDR3nt: TGTGCCAGCAGCTTAGCGTCAGCGGGAGTCTCCTACGAGCAGTACTTC; CDR3aa: CASSLASAGVSYEQYF; abundance: -; v_gene: TRBV7-2; j_gene: TRBJ2-7; d_gene: TRBD2
CDR3nt: TGCTCGAGCAGCCAAGATTTCGTGTTTAGAAATCAGCCCCAGCATTTT; CDR3aa: CSSSQDFVFRNQPQHF; abundance: once; v_gene: TRBV4-1; j_gene: TRBJ1-5; d_gene: -
CDR3nt: TGTGCCATCAGTGTCTCCGGGTCAGGGGTCGTGGAGCTGTTTTTT; CDR3aa: CAISVSGSGVVELFF; abundance: -; v_gene: TRBV10-3; j_gene: TRBJ2-2; d_gene: -
CDR3nt: TGTGCCAGCAGTGAGTCATTGGGGCGCGGTGAAGCTTTCTTT; CDR3aa: CASSESLGRGEAFF; abundance: -; v_gene: TRBV2; j_gene: TRBJ1-1; d_gene: -
CDR3nt: TGTGCCAGCAGTGAAAGGACTAACGGCTCAGATACGCAGTATTTT; CDR3aa: CASSERTNGSDTQYF; abundance: -; v_gene: TRBV2; j_gene: TRBJ2-3; d_gene: -
CDR3nt: TGTGCCAGCAGCTTTGGACAGGGGGATAACTATGGCTACACCTTC; CDR3aa: CASSFGQGDNYGYTF; abundance: -; v_gene: TRBV13; j_gene: TRBJ1-2; d_gene: TRBD1
CDR3nt: TGTGCCAGCATCCCGGTACTAGCGGGCACAGATACGCAGTATTTT; CDR3aa: CASIPVLAGTDTQYF; abundance: -; v_gene: TRBV3-1; j_gene: TRBJ2-3; d_gene: TRBD2
CDR3nt: TGTGCCAGCAGTTTAGTCGCCAGGGGTACAGATACGCAGTATTTT; CDR3aa: CASSLVARGTDTQYF; abundance: many; v_gene: TRBV12-3/TRBV12-4; j_gene: TRBJ2-3; d_gene: -
CDR3nt: TGCAGTGCTAGAGATCTTGTCAGGAGCCAAGAGACCCAGTACTTC; CDR3aa: CSARDLVRSQETQYF; abundance: -; v_gene: TRBV20-1; j_gene: TRBJ2-5; d_gene: -
CDR3nt: TGTGCCAGCAGCTTCGGCGGGGAGAGCTCCTACAATGAGCAGTTCTTC; CDR3aa: CASSFGGESSYNEQFF; abundance: -; v_gene: TRBV11-2; j_gene: TRBJ2-1; d_gene: -
CDR3nt: TGTGCCAGCAGCTCACTTGGGGGACAGGGTTCCTACGAGCAGTACTTC; CDR3aa: CASSSLGGQGSYEQYF; abundance: -; v_gene: TRBV11-1; j_gene: TRBJ2-7; d_gene: TRBD1
CDR3nt: TGTGCCAGCGGATCGGGACAGGGAATAGGACAGCCCCAGCATTTT; CDR3aa: CASGSGQGIGQPQHF; abundance: -; v_gene: TRBV9; j_gene: TRBJ1-5; d_gene: TRBD1
CDR3nt: TGCAGTGCCCGAGGGGGGGGCGCAGGTGGTGGCTACACCTTC; CDR3aa: CSARGGGAGGGYTF; abundance: -; v_gene: TRBV20-1; j_gene: TRBJ1-2; d_gene: -
CDR3nt: TGTGCCAGCAGTTTTGGGGGATCCTACGAGCAGTACTTC; CDR3aa: CASSFGGSYEQYF; abundance: many; v_gene: TRBV6-2/TRBV6-3; j_gene: TRBJ2-7; d_gene: -
CDR3nt: TGTGCCATGGGACTAGCGGGAGTTAACAATGATCAGTTCTTC; CDR3aa: CAMGLAGVNNDQFF; abundance: few; v_gene: TRBV2; j_gene: TRBJ2-1; d_gene: TRBD2
CDR3nt: TGTGCCAGCAGTTTACGGTATGGCTACACCTTC; CDR3aa: CASSLRYGYTF; abundance: many; v_gene: TRBV28; j_gene: TRBJ1-2; d_gene: -
CDR3nt: TGCGCCAGCAGCCAAACCTCCGGGACTAGAGACGAGCAGTATTTT; CDR3aa: CASSQTSGTRDEQYF; abundance: -; v_gene: TRBV5-1; j_gene: TRBJ2-3; d_gene: TRBD2
CDR3nt: TGTGCCAGCAGGGCCCTAGCGAACACCGGGGAGCTGTTTTTT; CDR3aa: CASRALANTGELFF; abundance: -; v_gene: TRBV12-3/TRBV12-4; j_gene: TRBJ2-2; d_gene: -